The 30 T cell receptor beta chains given below trace back to one sample, sequenced in a study of shared clonotypes between healthy human individuals (dated by TCRdb to 2020 to 2022). The library was generated by the immunoSEQ multiplex PCR assay. This immuneACCESS table, as held by TCRdb, lists in-frame sequences with V and J called but not all clones. Of the missing ones, under half trace to an unresolved V gene in checked studies; the others have no known cause. Here the sample has fewer than 1.8 million clones; approximately 98.5% occur a single time. The top ten constitute over 0.3% of the sample. The specimen was naive CD4+ T cells sorted from blood. The meaning of the sample's cell subset or site label: CD45RA+ positively selected. The receptors shown here come from a man aged 25 to 45 in good health.

Worth noting for this clone: Other DNA sequences within the sample encode an identical CDR3. The V and J genes are TRBV5-6 and TRBJ2-5; 8 bases match TRBD2. Germline CDR1 reads SGHDT; CDR2 reads YYEEEE. Trimming at V came to 4 bases and at J to 5 bases, leaving 10 bases not matched to a gene. CDR3 length: 15 residues. The CDR3 DNA reads as TGTGCCAGCAGCCTAGCGGGCCTTGGGAGGGAGACCCAGTACTTC. Residues: CASSLAGLGRETQYF.

The chain carries TRBV5-1 and TRBJ2-2; D is unresolved. Germline V CDR1 and CDR2: SGHRS, YFSETQ. The V end lost 4 bases, the J end lost 6 bases, and 13 bases lay between the germline ends. CDR3 length equals 14 residues. DNA of the CDR3: TGCGCCAGCAGCCGGATCGAAGTAGCCGGGGAGCTGTTTTTT. It translates to CASSRIEVAGELFF. The full variable domain, in which reference TRBV5-1 and TRBJ2-2 provide the parts outside the CDR3, is KAGVTQTPRYLIKTRGQQVTLSCSPISGHRSVSWYQQTPGQGLQFLFEYFSETQRNKGNFPGRFSGRQFSNSRSEMNVSTLELGDSALYLCASSRIEVAGELFFGEGSRLTVL.

The gene calls are TRBV27 and TRBJ1-2; tentative D call: TRBD1 (6 bases). This CDR3 contains 13 residues. Germline V CDR1 and CDR2: MNHEY, SMNVEV (reference sequence). V gave up 3 bases and J gave up 4 bases, with 9 bases separating them. CDR3 in amino acids: CASSFTGSYGYTF. CDR3 sequence (DNA): TGTGCCAGCAGTTTTACAGGGTCCTATGGCTACACCTTC.

V is TRBV6-1 and J is TRBJ2-1; D remains ambiguous. V was trimmed by 1 base and J by 0 bases, leaving 7 bases between them. CDR3 size: 15 residues. CDR1 and CDR2 (germline): MNHNS, SASEGT. The CDR3 coding sequence is TGTGCCAGCAGTGAAGAAATAAACTCCTACAATGAGCAGTTCTTC. As protein: CASSEEINSYNEQFF.

This chain uses TRBV6-1 with TRBJ2-7; no clear D gene. The germline V gene has CDR1 MNHNS and CDR2 SASEGT. The CDR3 loop spans 15 amino acids. V lost 4 bases to trimming and J lost 0 bases, with 13 bases between them. The CDR3 nucleotides are TGTGCCAGCAGTGCCCTAAGGCGGAACTCCTACGAGCAGTACTTC. This gives the protein CASSALRRNSYEQYF.

The V and J genes are TRBV5-5 and TRBJ2-2, with D maybe TRBD1 (5 bases). CDR3 size: 15 residues. V lost 1 base, J lost 7 bases, and 14 bases lay in between. Germline CDR1 reads SGHKS; CDR2 reads YYEKEE (reference sequence). CDR3 amino acids: CASSLFGPTGGELFF. DNA of the CDR3: TGTGCCAGCAGCTTGTTCGGCCCAACAGGCGGGGAGCTGTTTTTT.

The chain couples TRBV19 to TRBJ2-5; D may match TRBD1 or TRBD2 (6 bases each). The CDR3 runs 16 residues. V lost 5 bases to trimming and J lost 4 bases, with 20 bases between them. Germline CDR1 is LNHDA and CDR2 is SQIVND (reference sequence). CDR3 region: CASSQSRRGKAETQYF. The CDR3, as DNA: TGTGCCAGTAGTCAATCGCGGAGGGGGAAGGCAGAGACCCAGTACTTC.

This rearrangement joins TRBV7-9 to TRBJ2-7, with D maybe TRBD1 (5 bases). Germline CDR1 SEHNR, CDR2 FQNEAQ (reference sequence). This CDR3 spans 14 amino acids. Trimming pared 1 base from V and 6 bases from J, leaving 13 bases between. This CDR3 is CASSLEGAQSEQYF. For the CDR3, the DNA is TGTGCCAGCAGCTTAGAAGGGGCGCAGAGCGAGCAGTACTTC.

The V call is TRBV28, the J call TRBJ2-7; D might be TRBD1 (5 bases). The CDR3 loop spans 11 amino acids. Germline V lookup: CDR1 MDHEN, CDR2 SYDVKM. Trimming pared 8 bases from V and 5 bases from J, leaving 10 bases between. The CDR3 DNA reads as TGTGCCAGCTGGGCAGGGAACGAGCAGTACTTC. Encoded protein: CASWAGNEQYF. The full variable domain, rest sourced from reference TRBV28 and TRBJ2-7, is DVKVTQSSRYLVKRTGEKVFLECVQDMDHENMFWYRQDPGLGLRLIYFSYDVKMKEKGDIPEGYSVSREKKERFSLILESASTNQTSMYLCASWAGNEQYFGPGTRLTVT.

Of note for this clone: The sample has other DNA sequences that encode this CDR3 too. V gene TRBV7-2 combines with J gene TRBJ2-7; unclear D gene. CDR1 SGHTA and CDR2 FQGNSA come from the germline V gene. V lost 4 bases, J lost 4 bases, and 5 bases lay in between. The CDR3 contains 11 residues. CDR3 in amino acids: CASSSLYEQYF. The CDR3, as DNA: TGTGCCAGCAGCTCATTATACGAGCAGTACTTC.

The V and J genes are TRBV5-1 and TRBJ2-3; 11 bases fit TRBD2. Germline V gene lookup returns CDR1 SGHRS and CDR2 YFSETQ. J was trimmed by 4 bases and V by 3 bases; bases with no gene match: 10. CDR3 size: 17 residues. CDR3 coding DNA: TGCGCCAGCAGCTGGATGACTAGCGGGATCGGGGCAGATACGCAGTATTTT. This gives the protein CASSWMTSGIGADTQYF.

The genes are TRBV11-2 and TRBJ2-5, with D tentatively TRBD2 (6 bases). The CDR3 has 13 amino acids. In germline, CDR1 is SGHAT, CDR2 FQNNGV. The V gene lost 5 bases and the J gene lost 2 bases, with 9 bases spanning the gap. CDR3 sequence (DNA): TGTGCCAGCAGCGTTGGGGGGCAAGAGACCCAGTACTTC. Amino acid sequence: CASSVGGQETQYF.

This chain joins TRBV9 and TRBJ2-5, with 7 bases fitting TRBD2. This CDR3 is 16 amino acids long. The V gene's germline CDR1 is SGDLS and CDR2 YYNGEE. After removal of 2 bases from V and 3 bases from J, the junction contained 10 bases not matched to a gene. The CDR3 protein is CASSVSGGSFKETQYF. CDR3 DNA sequence: TGTGCCAGCAGCGTCTCCGGCGGGAGTTTTAAAGAGACCCAGTACTTC.

About this clone itself: Other DNA sequences in this sample translate to the same CDR3. V usage is TRBV28 and J usage is TRBJ2-3; D remains ambiguous. Germline CDR1 MDHEN, CDR2 SYDVKM. This CDR3 contains 12 residues. Deletions cut 3 bases from V and 2 bases from J, with 3 bases between. In nucleotides, the CDR3 is TGTGCCAGCAGTTTTCTCACAGATACGCAGTATTTT. Protein product: CASSFLTDTQYF.

The rearrangement uses TRBV28 and TRBJ1-1; 11 nucleotides match TRBD1. Germline values: CDR1 MDHEN, CDR2 SYDVKM. After removal of 1 base from V and 9 bases from J, the junction contained 4 bases not matched to a gene. This CDR3 is 14 amino acids long. CDR3 in amino acids: CASSLSGQGEKAFF. For the CDR3, the DNA is TGTGCCAGCAGTTTATCGGGACAGGGGGAAAAAGCTTTCTTT.

This chain links TRBV7-9 with TRBJ2-1, with D unresolved. The CDR3 sequence is 16 residues long. Deletions cut 5 bases from V and 0 bases from J, with 14 bases between. Germline CDR1 SEHNR, CDR2 FQNEAQ (reference sequence). The CDR3 DNA reads as TGTGCCAGCAGCCCCCTCCTGGATAGCTCCTACAATGAGCAGTTCTTC. Encoded protein: CASSPLLDSSYNEQFF.

This chain joins TRBV4-2 and TRBJ2-5, with D uncertain. V was cut by 1 base and J by 5 bases, with 14 bases left in between. Germline CDR1 LGHNA, CDR2 YNFKEQ. CDR3 length: 15 amino acids. CDR3 region: CASSQGPRTQETQYF. In nucleotides, the CDR3 is TGTGCCAGCAGCCAAGGACCTAGAACACAGGAGACCCAGTACTTC.

This clone was seen just once. V usage is TRBV15 and J usage is TRBJ1-1; no reliable D call. Trimming removed 0 bases at V and 3 bases at J, with 11 bases between. There are 15 residues in the CDR3. Germline CDR1 LNHNV, CDR2 YYDKDF (reference sequence). In DNA, the CDR3 is TGTGCCACCAGCAGAGATTTCGGGCAGTACACTGAAGCTTTCTTT. Translated, it gives CATSRDFGQYTEAFF. The entire variable domain, with the rest obtained from reference TRBV15 and TRBJ1-1, is as follows: DAMVIQNPRYQVTQFGKPVTLSCSQTLNHNVMYWYQQKSSQAPKLLFHYYDKDFNNEADTPDNFQSRRPNTSFCFLDIRSPGLGDTAMYLCATSRDFGQYTEAFFGQGTRLTVV.

The chain has TRBV7-2 and TRBJ1-3; D remains unclear. Trimming took off 2 bases at V and 7 bases at J, with 6 bases between the two ends. The CDR3 has 12 residues. Germline V gene lookup returns CDR1 SGHTA and CDR2 FQGNSA. Written as DNA, the CDR3 is TGTGCCAGCAGCTTAAATTTTAACACCATATATTTT. Protein product: CASSLNFNTIYF.

This clone was seen just once. V gene TRBV9 combines with J gene TRBJ1-2; TRBD1 matches at 9 bases. The CDR3 has 13 amino acids. Germline assignment: CDR1 SGDLS and CDR2 YYNGEE. V trimming: 4 bases; J trimming: 6 bases; junction bases outside the gene matches: 4. CDR3 sequence reads: CASSLQGADGYTF. As DNA, the CDR3 is TGTGCCAGCAGCTTACAGGGGGCGGATGGCTACACCTTC.

V gene TRBV4-3 combines with J gene TRBJ2-5; perhaps D is TRBD1 or TRBD2 (6 bases each). Deletions cut 3 bases from V and 1 base from J, with 21 bases between. Germline CDR1 reads LGHNA; CDR2 reads YSLEER. There are 18 residues in the CDR3. The CDR3 region has the DNA TGCGCCAGCAGCCACGTCGCTGGGGGCAGGGGAGGCCAAGAGACCCAGTACTTC. Translated: CASSHVAGGRGGQETQYF.

V is TRBV12-5 and J is TRBJ2-3, with 7 bases fitting TRBD1. The CDR3 is made up of 16 amino acids. Germline loops: CDR1 LGHNT, CDR2 FRNRAP. J was trimmed by 1 base and V by 5 bases; bases with no gene match: 9. The CDR3 is CASGTGTAGGTDTQYF. CDR3 DNA: TGTGCTAGTGGTACGGGGACAGCTGGGGGCACAGATACGCAGTATTTT. The whole variable domain, remainder taken from reference TRBV12-5 and TRBJ2-3, is DARVTQTPRHKVTEMGQEVTMRCQPILGHNTVFWYRQTMMQGLELLAYFRNRAPLDDSGMPKDRFSAEMPDATLATLKIQPSEPRDSAVYFCASGTGTAGGTDTQYFGPGTRLTVL.

The genes are TRBV7-9 and TRBJ1-2, with a tentative D call TRBD1 (5 bases). Trimming shortened V by 8 bases and J by 3 bases, and 16 bases separated the two germline ends. The CDR3 spans 14 residues. The V gene's germline CDR1 is SEHNR and CDR2 FQNEAQ (reference sequence). The CDR3 is CASADFIRDYGYTF. The CDR3 bases are TGTGCCAGCGCCGACTTTATCAGGGACTATGGCTACACCTTC.

The chain uses TRBV6-5 and TRBJ2-7; unclear D gene. This CDR3 contains 14 residues. The V gene's germline CDR1 is MNHEY and CDR2 SVGAGI. The ends were cut back, 2 bases at V and 0 bases at J, with 8 bases in the middle. DNA of the CDR3: TGTGCCAGCAGTTACGCAGAAAACTCCTACGAGCAGTACTTC. It is translated as CASSYAENSYEQYF.

The chain combines TRBV5-5 with TRBJ2-7, with 8 bases fitting TRBD1. This CDR3 is built from 19 residues. Germline loops: CDR1 SGHKS, CDR2 YYEKEE (reference sequence). V was clipped by 0 bases and J by 1 base; unmatched bases: 15. CDR3 coding DNA: TGTGCCAGCAGCTTGGGAATCGGGCTTGGGACAGGCTATTCCTACGAGCAGTACTTC. Protein sequence: CASSLGIGLGTGYSYEQYF.

The J gene is TRBJ2-1, the V gene TRBV7-9; possible D gene TRBD2, 6 bases. Germline CDR1 is SEHNR and CDR2 is FQNEAQ (reference sequence). The CDR3 sequence is 15 residues long. V was trimmed by 4 bases and J by 0 bases, leaving 10 bases between them. CDR3 sequence (DNA): TGTGCCAGCAGCTCAAGCGGGTACTCCTACAATGAGCAGTTCTTC. Translating it yields CASSSSGYSYNEQFF.

The chain has TRBV7-9 and TRBJ2-5, with TRBD2 as a possible D gene (6 bases). The CDR3 covers 15 residues. Per germline, CDR1 SEHNR and CDR2 FQNEAQ (reference sequence). Trimming stripped 5 bases from V and 1 base from J, with 14 bases between. In nucleotides, the CDR3 is TGTGCCAGCAGCCCAATTTCCGGGGGCCAAGAGACCCAGTACTTC. Amino acid sequence: CASSPISGGQETQYF.

The rearrangement uses TRBV6-1 and TRBJ2-7; either TRBD1 or TRBD2 may supply D (5 bases each). The CDR3 length is 14 residues. The germline gives CDR1 MNHNS, CDR2 SASEGT. V lost 8 bases, J lost 3 bases, and 17 bases lay in between. CDR3 sequence reads: CASLTRERFYEQYF. The CDR3 nucleotides read TGTGCCAGCTTGACCAGGGAGAGATTCTACGAGCAGTACTTC.

CDR3: CASSQSDRGYGYTF. The CDR3 DNA reads as TGCGCCAGCAGCCAATCCGACAGGGGGTATGGCTACACCTTC. This chain links TRBV4-1 with TRBJ1-2; 9 nucleotides align to TRBD1. CDR3 length: 14 residues. V shed 2 bases, J shed 5 bases, and the junction held 3 bases outside the gene matches. The V gene's germline CDR1 is MGHRA and CDR2 YSYEKL.

J is TRBJ2-5 and V is TRBV9; TRBD2 might be the D (6 bases). The V end was cut by 0 bases, the J end by 3 bases, with 12 bases between. CDR1 and CDR2 (germline): SGDLS, YYNGEE. The CDR3 has 15 amino acids. The CDR3 DNA reads TGTGCCAGCAGCGTAGTTGGGGAGCGGGAAGAGACCCAGTACTTC. This sequence encodes CASSVVGEREETQYF.